Each of the 20 T cell receptor beta chains below was sequenced from the same sample in a study of Ad26.COV2.S vaccination and SARS-CoV-2 variants. As to treatment: some 19 received Ad26.COV2.S at low or high dose, single or two shots; roughly five received placebo; per-sample allocation not given. Samples were taken on day 63 after the first vaccine or placebo injection. Produced via immunoSEQ multiplex PCR; TCRdb's table is partial and in-frame only. Counted here are 350,000 to 500,000 clones, 80% to 95% occurring once; the ten biggest clones make up roughly an eighth. Here the sequenced sample was peripheral blood, taken in a trial of Ad26.COV2.S vaccine versus placebo. The receptor source for this set is a person aged 18 to 59 who received the Ad26.COV2.S COVID-19 vaccine or a placebo.

This clone has more than one count but fewer than ten. The CDR3 region is CASRPDTTSYEQYF. CDR3 DNA: TGTGCCAGCAGACCCGACACTACCTCCTACGAGCAGTACTTC. The gene calls are TRBV7-6 and TRBJ2-7; unclear D gene. V lost 6 bases, J lost 0 bases, and 12 bases lay in between. Germline V gene sequence: CDR1 SGHVS, CDR2 FNYEAQ. The CDR3 spans 14 residues. The full variable domain, rest sourced from reference TRBV7-6 and TRBJ2-7, is GAGVSQSPRYKVTKRGQDVALRCDPISGHVSLYWYRQALGQGPEFLTYFNYEAQQDKSGLPNDRFSAERPEGSISTLTIQRTEQRDSAMYRCASRPDTTSYEQYFGPGTRLTVT.

This chain connects TRBV5-1 to TRBJ2-2, with 8 nucleotides matching TRBD1. J gave up 4 bases and V 4 bases, and 9 bases lay outside the gene matches. This CDR3 region has 16 residues. Looked up from germline, CDR1 is SGHRS and CDR2 is YFSETQ. The CDR3 region has the DNA TGCGCCAGCAGCGGAGGACAGGGTTTCGGCACCGGGGAGCTGTTTTTT. It translates to CASSGGQGFGTGELFF.

The CDR3 DNA follows: TGTGCCAGCAGCTTGACCCGCGGGAGGTTAGATGAGCAGTTCTTC. The encoded protein is CASSLTRGRLDEQFF. The chain couples TRBV5-4 to TRBJ2-1, with TRBD2 matching 8 bases. V dropped 1 base and J dropped 8; count of bases not matched to a gene: 8. Germline lookup yields CDR1 SGHNT and CDR2 YYREEE (reference sequence). The CDR3 has 15 amino acids.

The rearrangement joins TRBV2 to TRBJ1-1; no reliable D call. Trimming took off 2 bases at V and 11 bases at J, with 15 bases between the two ends. The CDR3 totals 13 residues. CDR1 SNHLY and CDR2 FYNNEI come from the germline V gene. CDR3 coding DNA: TGTGCCAGCAGTGAAAGTCCCCTACTCGAGGCTTTCTTT. Its translation: CASSESPLLEAFF. Full variable domain (rest looked up from reference TRBV2 and TRBJ1-1): EPEVTQTPSHQVTQMGQEVILRCVPISNHLYFYWYRQILGQKVEFLVSFYNNEISEKSEIFDDQFSVERPDGSNFTLKIRSTKLEDSAMYFCASSESPLLEAFFGQGTRLTVV.

The gene calls are TRBV15 and TRBJ2-6; D is unresolved. The CDR3 loop spans 16 amino acids. Trimming cost V 1 base and J 2 bases, with 9 bases left between them. Germline V gene data show CDR1 as LNHNV and CDR2 as YYDKDF (reference sequence). CDR3 residues: CATSRGPRTGANVLTF. DNA of the CDR3: TGTGCCACCAGCAGAGGCCCCCGGACTGGGGCCAACGTCCTGACTTTC.

V gene TRBV6-5 combines with J gene TRBJ2-7, with 11 bases matching TRBD2. This CDR3 contains 15 residues. Germline V gene lookup returns CDR1 MNHEY and CDR2 SVGAGI. Losses at the gene ends were 8 bases for V and 5 bases for J; bases not matched to a gene: 11. The CDR3 is CASEQRLAGIHEQYF. CDR3 bases: TGTGCCAGCGAACAGAGACTAGCGGGGATCCACGAGCAGTACTTC.

The genes are TRBV6-6 and TRBJ1-1; TRBD1 matches at 7 bases. Germline CDR1 is MNHNY and CDR2 is SVGAGI (reference sequence). The CDR3 covers 14 residues. V shed 4 bases, J shed 0 bases, and the junction held 2 bases outside the gene matches. CDR3 DNA: TGTGCCAGCAGTTGGGGACAGATGAACACTGAAGCTTTCTTT. As protein: CASSWGQMNTEAFF.

V gene TRBV29-1 combines with J gene TRBJ1-3; unclear D gene. Trimming removed 0 bases at V and 0 bases at J, with 6 bases between. Germline V gene lookup returns CDR1 SQVTM and CDR2 ANQGSEA. The CDR3 consists of 14 residues. As DNA, the CDR3 is TGCAGCGTTGAAGAACCGCGCTCTGGAAACACCATATATTTT. Translation gives CSVEEPRSGNTIYF.

This clone was recorded a few times. The chain employs TRBV2 and TRBJ2-1, with 8 bases matching TRBD2. The length of the CDR3 is 12 residues. The trim removed 8 bases at V and 6 bases at J, leaving 3 bases unmatched. Germline V gene data show CDR1 as SNHLY and CDR2 as FYNNEI. The chain's CDR3 is CASLTSANEQFF. Here the CDR3 DNA reads TGTGCCAGCTTGACTAGCGCCAATGAGCAGTTCTTC.

The rearrangement joins TRBV13 to TRBJ1-6; D is uncertain. The CDR3 is made up of 14 amino acids. Germline V gene data show CDR1 as PRHDT and CDR2 as FYEKMQ (reference sequence). Trimming took off 0 bases at V and 9 bases at J, with 9 bases between the two ends. DNA of the CDR3: TGTGCCAGCAGCTTAGGCCTGGGTATTTCACCCCTCCACTTT. Its translation is CASSLGLGISPLHF.

The chain is built from TRBV9 and TRBJ1-1; maybe TRBD1 (6 bases). V was cut by 3 bases and J by 1 base, with 10 bases left in between. Germline CDR1 and CDR2: SGDLS and YYNGEE. The length of the CDR3 is 14 residues. In DNA form, the CDR3 reads TGTGCCAGCAGCGGGCGGACAGCGAACACTGAAGCTTTCTTT. It encodes CASSGRTANTEAFF.

The CDR3 DNA is TGTGCCAGCAGCTCCGGACACCCCCTTTATGGCTACACCTTC. Residues: CASSSGHPLYGYTF. This chain connects TRBV28 to TRBJ1-2; TRBD1 is a possible D gene (5 bases). V lost 6 bases to trimming and J lost 5 bases, with 16 bases between them. The CDR3 spans 14 residues. The V gene's germline CDR1 is MDHEN and CDR2 SYDVKM.

This chain uses TRBV7-9 with TRBJ2-1; TRBD1 is a possible D gene (6 bases). This CDR3 spans 12 amino acids. Germline CDR1 and CDR2: SEHNR and FQNEAQ (reference sequence). V dropped 6 bases and J dropped 9 bases, with 12 bases sitting between them. The CDR3 protein is CASSQQGGEQFF. The CDR3 coding sequence is TGTGCCAGCAGTCAACAGGGTGGTGAGCAGTTCTTC.

The rearrangement links TRBV30 to TRBJ2-7; maybe TRBD2 (5 bases). The CDR3 has 12 residues. Trimming shortened V by 6 bases and J by 3 bases, and 12 bases separated the two germline ends. Germline-derived CDR1 and CDR2 are GTSNPN and SVGIG (reference sequence). The CDR3 protein is CACADSIYEQYF. The CDR3 DNA follows: TGTGCCTGCGCGGACTCTATCTACGAGCAGTACTTC.

This chain connects TRBV6-2 or TRBV6-3 to TRBJ1-2; 7 bases are shared with TRBD1. Germline CDR1 and CDR2: MNHEY and SVGEGT. The trim removed 3 bases at V and 8 bases at J, leaving 6 bases unmatched. This CDR3 comprises 13 residues. The CDR3 here is CASSYEGARGYTF. DNA of the CDR3: TGTGCCAGCAGTTATGAGGGGGCCAGAGGCTACACCTTC.

This clone was seen a single time. The chain combines TRBV6-5 with TRBJ1-1; no reliable D call. This CDR3 spans 12 amino acids. CDR1 is MNHEY and CDR2 is SVGAGI in the germline V gene. V was cut by 5 bases and J by 9 bases, with 13 bases left in between. In DNA, the CDR3 is TGTGCCAGCAGTACCTTAGGGAGACAAGCTTTCTTT. It codes for CASSTLGRQAFF.

V and J are TRBV6-2 or TRBV6-3 and TRBJ2-1; TRBD2 aligns across 8 bases. The CDR3 has 16 amino acids. V was pared by 6 bases and J by 8 bases, with 15 bases of the junction left unmatched. Germline CDR1 MNHEY, CDR2 SVGEGT. The CDR3 reads CASSLPQGAGEYEQFF. In nucleotides, the CDR3 is TGTGCCAGCAGCCTTCCCCAAGGAGCGGGAGAGTATGAGCAGTTCTTC.

J is TRBJ2-5 and V is TRBV9; perhaps TRBD1 as D (5 bases). In germline, CDR1 is SGDLS, CDR2 YYNGEE. V shed 3 bases and J shed 1 base, with 13 bases lying between them. The CDR3 is made up of 15 amino acids. DNA for the CDR3: TGTGCCAGCAGCGGTGAGTGGCAGGGCCAAGAGACCCAGTACTTC. It encodes CASSGEWQGQETQYF.

Only a few counts were recorded for this clone. This chain connects TRBV9 to TRBJ2-1; unclear D gene. V shed 7 bases and J shed 4 bases, with 9 bases lying between them. Germline V gene data show CDR1 as SGDLS and CDR2 as YYNGEE. This CDR3 is built from 12 residues. The CDR3 here is CASGSRYNEQFF. CDR3 bases: TGTGCCAGCGGTTCTCGGTACAATGAGCAGTTCTTC.

The rearrangement joins TRBV21-1 to TRBJ1-1. TRBV21-1 is a pseudogene segment. CDR3 length: 14 amino acids. In DNA, the CDR3 is TGTGCCAGCAGCAAAGTGATGGGGAACACTGAAGCTTTCTTT. It codes for CASSKVMGNTEAFF.